Listed here is a single TCR beta chain. These data come from a study of CD8 T cells in Susac syndrome. Random hexamers were used to reverse transcribe the RNA input (0.5 to 1 ug). TCRdb recomputed calls from the immunoSEQ multiplex PCR reads with MiXCR, one row per CDR3 protein. The sample holds some 190,000 distinct CDR3 sequences, roughly 92% seen once. Trimming took off 7 bases at V and 1 base at J, with 16 bases between the two ends. The CDR3 is made up of 15 amino acids. Germline CDR1 reads MDHEN; CDR2 reads SYDVKM. The receptor was isolated from a human donor in good health. The chain recombines TRBV28 with TRBJ1-2; a weak D match, TRBD1 (5 bases). Source material: CD4+ T cells from PBMCs. CDR3 DNA: TGTGCCAGCAAGCCTGGGTTCAGGGATAACTATGGCTACACCTTC. It yields the protein CASKPGFRDNYGYTF.